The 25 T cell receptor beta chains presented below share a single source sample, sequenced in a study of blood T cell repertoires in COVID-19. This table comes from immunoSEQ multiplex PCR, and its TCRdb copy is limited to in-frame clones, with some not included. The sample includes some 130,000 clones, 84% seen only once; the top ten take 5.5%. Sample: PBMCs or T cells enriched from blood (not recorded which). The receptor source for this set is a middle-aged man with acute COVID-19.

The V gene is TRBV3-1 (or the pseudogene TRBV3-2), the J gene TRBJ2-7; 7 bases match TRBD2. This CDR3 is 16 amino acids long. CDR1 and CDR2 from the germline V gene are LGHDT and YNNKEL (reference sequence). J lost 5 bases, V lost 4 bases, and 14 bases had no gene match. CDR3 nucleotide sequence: TGTGCCAGCAGCCCGCTCGTCCCGGGAGGTCTCAACGAGCAGTACTTC. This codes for CASSPLVPGGLNEQYF.

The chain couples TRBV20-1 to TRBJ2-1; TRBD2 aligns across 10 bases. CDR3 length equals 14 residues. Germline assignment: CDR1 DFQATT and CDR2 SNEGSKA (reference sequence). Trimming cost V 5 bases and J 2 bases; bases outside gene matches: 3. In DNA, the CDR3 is TGCAGTGCTGGTGGACTAGCGGCCTACAATGAGCAGTTCTTC. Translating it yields CSAGGLAAYNEQFF.

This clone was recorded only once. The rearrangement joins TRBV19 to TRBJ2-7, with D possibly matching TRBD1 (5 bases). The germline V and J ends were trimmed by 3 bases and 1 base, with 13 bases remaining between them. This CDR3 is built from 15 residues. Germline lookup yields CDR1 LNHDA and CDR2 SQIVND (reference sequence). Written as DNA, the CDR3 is TGTGCCAGTAGTATTGGTCCAGGGATTTCCTACGAGCAGTACTTC. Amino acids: CASSIGPGISYEQYF.

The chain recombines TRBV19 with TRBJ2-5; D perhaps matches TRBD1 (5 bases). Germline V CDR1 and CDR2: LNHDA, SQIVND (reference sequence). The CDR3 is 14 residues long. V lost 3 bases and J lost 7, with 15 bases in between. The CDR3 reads CASSIVPGRGTQYF. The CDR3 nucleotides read TGTGCCAGTAGTATCGTCCCAGGGCGAGGGACCCAGTACTTC.

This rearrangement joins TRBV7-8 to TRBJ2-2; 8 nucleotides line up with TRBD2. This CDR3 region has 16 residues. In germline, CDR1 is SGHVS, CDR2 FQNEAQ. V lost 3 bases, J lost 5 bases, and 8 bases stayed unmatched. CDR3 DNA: TGTGCCAGCAGCTTTGGTAGCGGGGACCTGACCGGGGAGCTGTTTTTT. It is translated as CASSFGSGDLTGELFF. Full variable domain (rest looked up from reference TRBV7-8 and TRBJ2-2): GAGVSQSPRYKVAKRGQDVALRCDPISGHVSLFWYQQALGQGPEFLTYFQNEAQLDKSGLPSDRFFAERPEGSVSTLKIQRTQQEDSAVYLCASSFGSGDLTGELFFGEGSRLTVL.

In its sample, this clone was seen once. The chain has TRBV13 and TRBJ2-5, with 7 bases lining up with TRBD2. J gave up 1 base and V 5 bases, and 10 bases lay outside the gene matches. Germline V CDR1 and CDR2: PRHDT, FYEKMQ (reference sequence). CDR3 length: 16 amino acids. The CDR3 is CASSLTGGRAQETQYF. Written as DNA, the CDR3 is TGTGCCAGCAGCCTAACCGGGGGGAGGGCCCAAGAGACCCAGTACTTC.

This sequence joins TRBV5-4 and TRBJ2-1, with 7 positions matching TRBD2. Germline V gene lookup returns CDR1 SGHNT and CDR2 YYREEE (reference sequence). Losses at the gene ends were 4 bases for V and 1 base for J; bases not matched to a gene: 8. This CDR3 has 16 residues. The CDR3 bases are TGTGCCAGCAGCCGTAGCGGGTATGGGTCCTACAATGAGCAGTTCTTC. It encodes CASSRSGYGSYNEQFF.

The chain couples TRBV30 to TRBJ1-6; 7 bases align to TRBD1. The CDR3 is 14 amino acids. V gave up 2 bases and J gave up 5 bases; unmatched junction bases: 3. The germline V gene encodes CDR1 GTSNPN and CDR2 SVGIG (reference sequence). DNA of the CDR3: TGTGCCTGGAGTCAGGGGACAGATAATTCACCCCTCCACTTT. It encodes CAWSQGTDNSPLHF.

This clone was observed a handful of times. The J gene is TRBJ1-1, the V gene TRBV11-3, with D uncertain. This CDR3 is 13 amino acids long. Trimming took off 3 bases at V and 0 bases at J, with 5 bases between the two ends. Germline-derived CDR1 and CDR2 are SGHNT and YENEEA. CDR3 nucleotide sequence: TGTGCCAGCAGCTTGTATTTGAACACTGAAGCTTTCTTT. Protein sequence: CASSLYLNTEAFF.

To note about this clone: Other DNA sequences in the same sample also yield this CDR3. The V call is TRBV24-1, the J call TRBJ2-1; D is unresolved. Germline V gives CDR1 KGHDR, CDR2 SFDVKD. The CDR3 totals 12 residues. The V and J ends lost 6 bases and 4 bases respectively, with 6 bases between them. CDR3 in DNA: TGTGCCACCAGTTACGGTTACAATGAGCAGTTCTTC. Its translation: CATSYGYNEQFF.

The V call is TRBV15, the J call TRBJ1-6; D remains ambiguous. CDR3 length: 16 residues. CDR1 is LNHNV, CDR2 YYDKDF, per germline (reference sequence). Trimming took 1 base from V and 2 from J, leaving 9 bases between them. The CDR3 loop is CATSRAQFAYNSPLHF. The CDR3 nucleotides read TGTGCCACCAGCAGAGCACAGTTCGCCTATAATTCACCCCTCCACTTT.

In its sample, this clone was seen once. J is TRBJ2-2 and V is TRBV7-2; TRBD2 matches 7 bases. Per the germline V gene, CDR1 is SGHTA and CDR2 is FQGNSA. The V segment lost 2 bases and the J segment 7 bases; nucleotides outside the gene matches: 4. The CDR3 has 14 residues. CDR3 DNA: TGTGCCAGCAGCTTAACGCGGGAGCTCGGGGAGCTGTTTTTT. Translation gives CASSLTRELGELFF.

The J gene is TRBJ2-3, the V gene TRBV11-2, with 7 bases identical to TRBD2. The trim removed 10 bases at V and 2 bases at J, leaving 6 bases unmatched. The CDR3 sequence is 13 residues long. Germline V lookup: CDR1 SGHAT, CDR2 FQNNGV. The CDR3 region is CATKSGDTDTQYF. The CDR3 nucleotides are TGTGCCACCAAAAGCGGGGACACAGATACGCAGTATTTT.

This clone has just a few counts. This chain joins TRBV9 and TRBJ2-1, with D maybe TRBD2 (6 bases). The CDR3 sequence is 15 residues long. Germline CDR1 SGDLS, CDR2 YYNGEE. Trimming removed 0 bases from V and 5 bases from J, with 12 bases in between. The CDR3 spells CASSVGVAVDNEQFF. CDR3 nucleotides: TGTGCCAGCAGCGTAGGGGTAGCGGTAGACAATGAGCAGTTCTTC.

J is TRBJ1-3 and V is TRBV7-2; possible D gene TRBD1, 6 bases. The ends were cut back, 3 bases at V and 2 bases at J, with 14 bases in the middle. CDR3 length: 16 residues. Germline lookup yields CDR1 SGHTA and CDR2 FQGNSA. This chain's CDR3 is CASSLGASTAGNTIYF. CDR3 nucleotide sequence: TGTGCCAGCAGCTTGGGGGCCTCCACTGCTGGAAACACCATATATTTT.

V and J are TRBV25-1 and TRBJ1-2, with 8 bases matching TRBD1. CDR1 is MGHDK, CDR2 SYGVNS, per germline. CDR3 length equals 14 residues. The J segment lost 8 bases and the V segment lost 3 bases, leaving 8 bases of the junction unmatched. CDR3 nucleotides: TGTGCCAGCAGTGATAGCGGACAGGGATTCGGCTACACCTTC. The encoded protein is CASSDSGQGFGYTF.

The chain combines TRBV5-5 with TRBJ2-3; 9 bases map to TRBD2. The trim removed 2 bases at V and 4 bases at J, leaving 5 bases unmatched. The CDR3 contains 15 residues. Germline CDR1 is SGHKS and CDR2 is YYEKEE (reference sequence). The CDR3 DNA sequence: TGTGCCAGCAGCTTAGTGACTAGCGGTCCAGATACGCAGTATTTT. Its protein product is CASSLVTSGPDTQYF.

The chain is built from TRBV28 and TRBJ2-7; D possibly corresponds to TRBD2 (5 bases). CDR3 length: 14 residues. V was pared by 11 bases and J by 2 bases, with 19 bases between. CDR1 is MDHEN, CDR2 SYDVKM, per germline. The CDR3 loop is CACETRGSPYEQYF. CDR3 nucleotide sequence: TGTGCCTGCGAGACGAGAGGGAGTCCCTACGAGCAGTACTTC.

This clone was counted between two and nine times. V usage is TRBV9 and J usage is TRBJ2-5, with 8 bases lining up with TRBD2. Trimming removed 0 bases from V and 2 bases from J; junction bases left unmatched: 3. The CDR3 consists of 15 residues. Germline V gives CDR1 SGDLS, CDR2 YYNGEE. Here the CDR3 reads CASSVGAGAQETQYF. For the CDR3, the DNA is TGTGCCAGCAGCGTAGGAGCGGGGGCACAAGAGACCCAGTACTTC.

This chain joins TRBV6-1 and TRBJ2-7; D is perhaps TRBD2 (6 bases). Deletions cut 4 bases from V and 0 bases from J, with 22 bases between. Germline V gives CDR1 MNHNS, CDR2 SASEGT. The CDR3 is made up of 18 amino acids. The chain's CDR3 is CASSGGLLSGTSSYEQYF. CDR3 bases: TGTGCCAGCAGTGGAGGGCTCCTTAGCGGAACTAGCTCCTACGAGCAGTACTTC.

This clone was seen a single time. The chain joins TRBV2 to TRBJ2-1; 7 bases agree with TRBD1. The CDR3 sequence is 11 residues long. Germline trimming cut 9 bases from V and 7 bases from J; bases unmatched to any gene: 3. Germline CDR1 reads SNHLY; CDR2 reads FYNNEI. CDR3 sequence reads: CARRQGNEQFF. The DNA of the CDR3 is TGTGCCAGGAGACAGGGAAATGAGCAGTTCTTC.

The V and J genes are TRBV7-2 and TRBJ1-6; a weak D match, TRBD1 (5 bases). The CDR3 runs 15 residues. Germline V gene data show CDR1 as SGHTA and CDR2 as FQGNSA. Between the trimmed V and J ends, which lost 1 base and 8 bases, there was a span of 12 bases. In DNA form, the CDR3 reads TGTGCCAGCAGCTTAGAAGGAGGGGCGGATTCACCCCTCCACTTT. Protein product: CASSLEGGADSPLHF.

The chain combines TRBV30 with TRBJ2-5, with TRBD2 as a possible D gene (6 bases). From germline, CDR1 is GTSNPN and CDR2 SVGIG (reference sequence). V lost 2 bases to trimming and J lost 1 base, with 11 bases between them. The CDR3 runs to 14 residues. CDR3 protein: CAWSLGGTQETQYF. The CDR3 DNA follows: TGTGCCTGGAGTTTGGGCGGGACCCAAGAGACCCAGTACTTC.

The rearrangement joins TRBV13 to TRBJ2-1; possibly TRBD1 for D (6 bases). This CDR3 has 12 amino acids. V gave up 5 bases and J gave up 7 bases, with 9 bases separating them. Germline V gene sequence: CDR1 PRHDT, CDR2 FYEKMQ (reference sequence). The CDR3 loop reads CASSPTGNEQFF. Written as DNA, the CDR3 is TGTGCCAGCAGCCCAACAGGGAATGAGCAGTTCTTC. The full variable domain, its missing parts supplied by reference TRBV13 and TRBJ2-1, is AAGVIQSPRHLIKEKRETATLKCYPIPRHDTVYWYQQGPGQDPQFLISFYEKMQSDKGSIPDRFSAQQFSDYHSELNMSSLELGDSALYFCASSPTGNEQFFGPGTRLTVL.

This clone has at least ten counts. The CDR3 loop is CASSLIQGRANEQFF. The CDR3 bases are TGTGCCAGCAGCTTGATACAGGGAAGGGCCAATGAGCAGTTCTTC. This sequence joins TRBV5-4 and TRBJ2-1; D may be TRBD1 (6 bases). The CDR3 runs 15 residues. CDR1 SGHNT and CDR2 YYREEE come from the germline V gene (reference sequence). The V and J ends lost 1 base and 6 bases respectively, with 14 bases between them. Using reference TRBV5-4 and TRBJ2-1 for the parts outside the CDR3, the full variable domain is ETGVTQSPTHLIKTRGQQVTLRCSSQSGHNTVSWYQQALGQGPQFIFQYYREEENGRGNFPPRFSGLQFPNYSSELNVNALELDDSALYLCASSLIQGRANEQFFGPGTRLTVL.